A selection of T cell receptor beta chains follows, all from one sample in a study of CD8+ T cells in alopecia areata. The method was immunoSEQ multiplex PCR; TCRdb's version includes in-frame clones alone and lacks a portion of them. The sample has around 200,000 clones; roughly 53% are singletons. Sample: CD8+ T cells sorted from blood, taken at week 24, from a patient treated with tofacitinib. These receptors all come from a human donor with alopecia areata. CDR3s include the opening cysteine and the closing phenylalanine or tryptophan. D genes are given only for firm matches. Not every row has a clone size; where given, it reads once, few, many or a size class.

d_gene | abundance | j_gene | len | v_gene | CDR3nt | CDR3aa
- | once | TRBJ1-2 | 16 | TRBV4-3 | TGCGCCAGCAGCCAAGGGCCAGGGGACTCCCGCAGTGGCTACACCTTC | CASSQGPGDSRSGYTF
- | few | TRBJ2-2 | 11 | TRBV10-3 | TGTGCCATCAGTGAGTCGTGGGAGCTGTTTTTT | CAISESWELFF
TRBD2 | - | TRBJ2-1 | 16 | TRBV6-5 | TGTGCCAGCAGTTACTCCACGGGGGGGCCACGCGATGAGCAGTTCTTC | CASSYSTGGPRDEQFF
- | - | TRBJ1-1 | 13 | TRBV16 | TGTGCCAGCAGCCAATCGTCTTTATCTGAAGCTTTCTTT | CASSQSSLSEAFF
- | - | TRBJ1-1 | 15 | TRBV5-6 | TGTGCCAGCAGCTTAGCGACAGACATGAACACTGAAGCTTTCTTT | CASSLATDMNTEAFF
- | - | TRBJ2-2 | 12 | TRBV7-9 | TGTGCCAGCAGCTTATATCCCGGGGAGCTGTTTTTT | CASSLYPGELFF
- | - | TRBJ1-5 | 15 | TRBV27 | TGTGCCAGCAGTTTAGCGGGGCGTGGCAATCAGCCCCAGCATTTT | CASSLAGRGNQPQHF
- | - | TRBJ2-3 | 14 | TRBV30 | TGTGCCTGGGCCGGGACACTAAGCACAGATACGCAGTATTTT | CAWAGTLSTDTQYF
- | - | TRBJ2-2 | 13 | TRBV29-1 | TGCAGCGTTGTAAGGGTAGGCACCGGGGAGCTGTTTTTT | CSVVRVGTGELFF
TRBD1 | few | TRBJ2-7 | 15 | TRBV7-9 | TGTGCCAGCAGCTCCGGACAGGGACGAATCTACGAGCAGTACTTC | CASSSGQGRIYEQYF
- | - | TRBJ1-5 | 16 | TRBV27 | TGTGCCAGCAGTTTATCCCCCGGGAGGGACAATCAGCCCCAGCATTTT | CASSLSPGRDNQPQHF
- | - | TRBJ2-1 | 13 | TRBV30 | TGTGCCTGGACCGGGGCCGGCTACAACGAGCAGTTCTTC | CAWTGAGYNEQFF
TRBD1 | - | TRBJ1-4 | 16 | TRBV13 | TGTGCCAGCAGCTTAGGCGGGACAGACGGCGATGAAAAACTGTTTTTT | CASSLGGTDGDEKLFF
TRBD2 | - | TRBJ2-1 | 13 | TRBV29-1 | TGCAGCGCGAGGGGCGGGGGGGCAAATGAGCAGTTCTTC | CSARGGGANEQFF
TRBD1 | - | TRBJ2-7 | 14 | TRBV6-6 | TGTGCCAGCACCTCCGGGACAGGGGATAACGAGCAGTACTTC | CASTSGTGDNEQYF
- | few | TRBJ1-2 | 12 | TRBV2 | TGTGCCACACCGGGGGTGGCCTATGGCTACACCTTC | CATPGVAYGYTF
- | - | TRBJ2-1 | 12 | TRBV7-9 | TGTGCCCTGGGAGACCTAAACAATGAGCAGTTCTTC | CALGDLNNEQFF
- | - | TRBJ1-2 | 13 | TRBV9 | TGTGCCAGCAGCTCCGGCGGTGGAGGGCGTGACACCTTC | CASSSGGGGRDTF
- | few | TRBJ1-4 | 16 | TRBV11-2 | TGTGCCAGCAGCACAGACAGCGCAGACCCTAATGAAAAACTGTTTTTT | CASSTDSADPNEKLFF
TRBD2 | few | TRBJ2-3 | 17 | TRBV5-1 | TGCGCCAGCAGTAAAGACCAAGGGAGGGAATGGGAGATAACGCAGTATTTT | CASSKDQGREWEITQYF
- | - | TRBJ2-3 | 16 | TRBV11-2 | TGTGCCAGCAGCTTTGCTACGGGCGGTAGCACAGATACGCAGTATTTT | CASSFATGGSTDTQYF
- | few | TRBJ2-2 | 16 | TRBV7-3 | TGTGCCAGCAGCTTACGGGGCAGCCAGGCCACCGGGGAGCTGTTTTTT | CASSLRGSQATGELFF
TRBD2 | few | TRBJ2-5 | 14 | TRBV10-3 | TGTGCCAGCAGCTTAGCGGGGGTGGCTGAGACCCAGTACTTC | CASSLAGVAETQYF
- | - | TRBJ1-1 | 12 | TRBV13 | TGTGCCAGCAGCTTGGTACAGGGTGAGGCTTTCTTT | CASSLVQGEAFF
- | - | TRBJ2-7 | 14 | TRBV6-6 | TGTGCCAGCAGTTACACCGGGAGCTCCTACGAGCAGTACTTC | CASSYTGSSYEQYF
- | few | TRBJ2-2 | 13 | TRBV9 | TGTGCCAGCAGCGTAGAAGGGATCGGGGAGCTGTTTTTT | CASSVEGIGELFF
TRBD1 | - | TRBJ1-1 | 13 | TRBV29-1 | TGCAGCGCCCGGGGACAGATGGTCTCTGAAGCTTTCTTT | CSARGQMVSEAFF
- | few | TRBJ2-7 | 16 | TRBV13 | TGTGCCAGCAGCTCCCTCGGTAAGGGAGTCTCCTACGAGCAGTACTTC | CASSSLGKGVSYEQYF
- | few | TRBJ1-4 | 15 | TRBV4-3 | TGCGCCAGCAGCCAAGAAAGGGGAAGCGGCGAAAAACTGTTTTTT | CASSQERGSGEKLFF
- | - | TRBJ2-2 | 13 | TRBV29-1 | TGCAGCGCTGGTAGGATGAACACCGGGGAGCTGTTTTTT | CSAGRMNTGELFF
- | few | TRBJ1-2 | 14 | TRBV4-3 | TGCGCCAGCAGCCAAGATCAAGGGAGGGGAGGCTACACCTTC | CASSQDQGRGGYTF
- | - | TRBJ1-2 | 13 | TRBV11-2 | TGTGCCAGCAGCAACGGACCGATCTATGGCTACACCTTC | CASSNGPIYGYTF
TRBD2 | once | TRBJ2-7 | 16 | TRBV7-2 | TGTGCCAGCAGCTTACCTGCTAGCGGGGTACCCTACGAGCAGTACTTC | CASSLPASGVPYEQYF
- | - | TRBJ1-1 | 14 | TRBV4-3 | TGCGCCAGCAGCCAAGATCCCGGGCAGGGTGAAGCTTTCTTT | CASSQDPGQGEAFF
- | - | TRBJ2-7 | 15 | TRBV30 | TGTGCCTGGAGCGTGGGATCCGGGCCCTCCTACGAGCAGTACTTC | CAWSVGSGPSYEQYF
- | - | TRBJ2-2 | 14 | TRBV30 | TGTGCCTGGAAGTATGGGCCGAACACCGGGGAGCTGTTTTTT | CAWKYGPNTGELFF
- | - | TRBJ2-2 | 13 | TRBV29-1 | TGCAGTTCCCGCCAGGGGGGGACCGGGGAGCTGTTTTTT | CSSRQGGTGELFF
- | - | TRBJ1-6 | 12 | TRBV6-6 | TGTGCCAGCAACCGACAGAACTCACCCCTCCACTTT | CASNRQNSPLHF
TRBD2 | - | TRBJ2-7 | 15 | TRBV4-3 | TGCGCCAGCAGCCAATTTGGCGGGGGGCCGCTGGAGCAGTACTTC | CASSQFGGGPLEQYF
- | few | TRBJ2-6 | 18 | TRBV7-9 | TGTGCCAGCAGTTCTTGGAGACTAGATCAATCTGGGGCCAACGTCCTGACTTTC | CASSSWRLDQSGANVLTF